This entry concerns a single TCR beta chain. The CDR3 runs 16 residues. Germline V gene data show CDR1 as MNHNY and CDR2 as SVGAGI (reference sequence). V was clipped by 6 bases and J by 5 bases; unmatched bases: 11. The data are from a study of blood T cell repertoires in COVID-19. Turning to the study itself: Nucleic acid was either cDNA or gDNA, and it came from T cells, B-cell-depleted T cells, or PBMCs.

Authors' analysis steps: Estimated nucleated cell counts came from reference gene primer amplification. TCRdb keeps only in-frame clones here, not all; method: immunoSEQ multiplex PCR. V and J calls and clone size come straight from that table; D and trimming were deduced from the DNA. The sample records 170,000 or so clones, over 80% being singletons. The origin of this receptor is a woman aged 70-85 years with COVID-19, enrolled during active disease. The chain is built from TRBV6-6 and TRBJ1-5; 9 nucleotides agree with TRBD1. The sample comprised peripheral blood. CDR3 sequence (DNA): TGTGCCAGCAGGTCTCAACAGGGGGCGCGGCATCAGCCCCAGCATTTT. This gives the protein CASRSQQGARHQPQHF.